The source of this T cell receptor beta chain is a study of identical twins. This CDR3 spans 13 amino acids. Germline lookup yields CDR1 SQVTM and CDR2 ANQGSEA. The junction had 5 bases not matched to a gene; V was cut back by 4 bases and J by 5 bases. Worth noting for this clonotype: The antigen is unknown.

The authors used template switching to add a universal primer site and gave cDNA unique molecular identifiers. TCRdb analysed the 5' RACE reads with MiXCR anew, one entry per CDR3 protein. The data hold 500,000 to 550,000 distinct CDR3 sequences, with about 20% observed a single time. Study results and caveats: Monozygotic twins shared more out-of-frame TCR alpha than recombination models predicted.

These data were also filed under a second study, of yellow fever vaccine responses in identical twins.

Input material: CD4+ T cells sorted from blood. The gene calls are TRBV29-1 and TRBJ1-5; the match to TRBD1 covers 7 bases. This sequence was found in a young woman in good health. The CDR3 protein is CSVATGADQPQHF. The CDR3 coding sequence is TGCAGCGTTGCAACAGGGGCGGATCAGCCCCAGCATTTT.